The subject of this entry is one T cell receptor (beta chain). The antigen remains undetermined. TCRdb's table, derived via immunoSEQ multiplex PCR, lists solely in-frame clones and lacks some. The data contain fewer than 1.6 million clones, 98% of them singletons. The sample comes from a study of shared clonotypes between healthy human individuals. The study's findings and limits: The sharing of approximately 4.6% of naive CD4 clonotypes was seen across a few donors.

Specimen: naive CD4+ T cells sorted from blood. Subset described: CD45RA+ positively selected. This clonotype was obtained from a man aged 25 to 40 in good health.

The DNA of the CDR3 is TGTGCCAGCAGTTTTGGTCGGCGGGAGCACCAAGAGACCCAGTACTTC. Residues: CASSFGRREHQETQYF. The genes are TRBV28 and TRBJ2-5, with 7 bases matching TRBD2. Germline trimming cut 3 bases from V and 0 bases from J; bases unmatched to any gene: 7. Germline assignment: CDR1 MDHEN and CDR2 SYDVKM. This CDR3 is 16 amino acids long.